The sequence of this TCR beta chain was determined in a study of blood T cell repertoires in COVID-19. Overall study context: The study drew acute and convalescent COVID-19 samples from the United States, Italy and Spain.

As originally analysed: Reference gene primer amplification in the assay estimated nucleated cell counts. Clones were sequenced by immunoSEQ multiplex PCR, and TCRdb holds only the in-frame ones, with some missing. The V and J calls and clone size were taken over from that table, and D and trimming were inferred from the DNA. The sample consists of 350,000 to 450,000 clones, around 84% of them appearing once. The V gene's germline CDR1 is MGHDK and CDR2 SYGVNS. The CDR3 consists of 15 residues. V lost 3 bases to trimming and J lost 7 bases, with 13 bases between them. The TCR was taken from a woman in her late teens or twenties with acute or convalescent COVID-19. The sequencing input was peripheral blood. The chain links TRBV25-1 to TRBJ1-6, with D possibly matching TRBD1 (6 bases). CDR3 DNA: TGTGCCAGCAGTGAGGGTACAGGGATCAATTCACCCCTCCACTTT. It translates to CASSEGTGINSPLHF.